This is a list of T cell receptor beta chains from one sample in a study of shared clonotypes between healthy human individuals. Generated by immunoSEQ multiplex PCR, the TCRdb table keeps only in-frame clones and is missing some. The profile covers about 1.1 million clones, with 78% appearing a single time and roughly 0.61% taken by the ten largest. Sequencing input: memory CD4+ T cells from PBMCs. Receptor source: a man between 18 and 29 years old in good health. Some clones in this sample may be carry-over from other donors' samples. The CDR3 runs from the conserved cysteine through the conserved F or W. The D gene is left open where the match is weak. The size of a clone is reported for some rows only, either as once, few or many, or as a class for expanded clones.

CDR3 DNA	CDR3 protein	clone size	V gene	D gene	J gene	CDR3 length
TGCGCCAGCAGCCGGGACAGGGGTGGCGGGGAGCTGTTTTTT	CASSRDRGGGELFF	.	TRBV5-1	TRBD1	TRBJ2-2	14
TGTGCCAGCTCACCACCGGGACAGGGGGTGGCCAATGAGCAGTTCTTC	CASSPPGQGVANEQFF	.	TRBV18	TRBD1	TRBJ2-1	16
TGTGCCACCAGCCTGCGACAGGGGAGCGGAGAGACCCAGTACTTC	CATSLRQGSGETQYF	.	TRBV15	TRBD1	TRBJ2-5	15
TGTGCCAGCAGTTCCACCCTCAGCACAGATACGCAGTATTTT	CASSSTLSTDTQYF	once	TRBV28	.	TRBJ2-3	14
TGTGCCAGCAGCCCAGTTGGGGACCGCACCTACGAGCAGTACTTC	CASSPVGDRTYEQYF	once	TRBV9	.	TRBJ2-7	15
TGTGCCAGCAGCTTCGCGGGAGGGCCTTTTAATGAGCAGTTCTTC	CASSFAGGPFNEQFF	.	TRBV5-6	TRBD2	TRBJ2-1	15
TGCGCCAGCAGCTGGGGACTAGCGGGAGCTAGCACAGATACGCAGTATTTT	CASSWGLAGASTDTQYF	.	TRBV5-1	TRBD2	TRBJ2-3	17
TGCAGTGCCCCCACCGGGCTGAAGCAGTTCTTC	CSAPTGLKQFF	.	TRBV20-1	.	TRBJ2-1	11
TGCGCCAGCACCTCCGAGGGGCTTGGAAACACCATATATTTT	CASTSEGLGNTIYF	.	TRBV10-2	.	TRBJ1-3	14
TGTGCCAGCAGATCAGATCGGGAGACCCAGTACTTC	CASRSDRETQYF	.	TRBV6-5	.	TRBJ2-5	12
TGTGCCAGCAGCCAAGGAAGGAACACTGAAGCTTTCTTT	CASSQGRNTEAFF	few	TRBV4-2	.	TRBJ1-1	13
TGTGCCAGCAGCTCGTCCCGGGACAGGGTTTTAGCCGGGGAGCTGTTTTTT	CASSSSRDRVLAGELFF	few	TRBV7-3	TRBD1	TRBJ2-2	17
TGTGCCAGCACCATGGGACAGACCTCCTACAATGAGCAGTTCTTC	CASTMGQTSYNEQFF	.	TRBV14	TRBD1	TRBJ2-1	15
TGTGCCAGCAAGCGGGAGTCCGAGACCCAGTACTTC	CASKRESETQYF	.	TRBV2	TRBD2	TRBJ2-5	12
TGTGCCAGCAGTTACCCCTGGGGAGGGGACACTGAAGCTTTCTTT	CASSYPWGGDTEAFF	few	TRBV6-6	.	TRBJ1-1	15
TGTGCCAGCACCCTAATATCCGGGGCTGGAGCAGAGCAGTACTTC	CASTLISGAGAEQYF	.	TRBV28	.	TRBJ2-5	15
TGCGCCAGCAGCCAAAGGGGCTTGACAGGGGGCCGAGCCAAAAACATTCAGTACTTC	CASSQRGLTGGRAKNIQYF	.	TRBV4-1	TRBD1	TRBJ2-4	19
TGTGCCAGCAGTCCCCTGGGAAGGGGAAATCAGCCCCAGCATTTT	CASSPLGRGNQPQHF	.	TRBV28	.	TRBJ1-5	15
TGTGCCAGCAGCTCCGGGACTGGCAGAGATACGCAGTATTTT	CASSSGTGRDTQYF	.	TRBV5-4	.	TRBJ2-3	14
TGTGCTGTGGACCCGGTGGGATCTTTTAACTATGGCTACACCTTC	CAVDPVGSFNYGYTF	once	TRBV28	.	TRBJ1-2	15
TGTGCCAGTAGTATAGATCGGAGACAGGGGATTCTAGCCAAAAACATTCAGTACTTC	CASSIDRRQGILAKNIQYF	once	TRBV19	TRBD1	TRBJ2-4	19
TGTGCCAGCAGCTTACAGAGACCAGACTATGGCTACACCTTC	CASSLQRPDYGYTF	few	TRBV7-3	.	TRBJ1-2	14
TGTGCCAGCAGGGAGAGTAGCGGGAGTTCCTACGAGCAGTACTTC	CASRESSGSSYEQYF	once	TRBV2	TRBD2	TRBJ2-7	15
TGTGCCAGCAGCTCCACCTCCGGGGCTCGGGACCAGCCTTTAAACACCATATATTTT	CASSSTSGARDQPLNTIYF	.	TRBV7-9	.	TRBJ1-3	19
TGTGCCTGGAGTTTGGTGGGAGTGGTTGAGCAGTACTTC	CAWSLVGVVEQYF	many	TRBV30	.	TRBJ2-7	13
TGTGCCAGCAGCTGGTTACCTGGAAACACCATATATTTT	CASSWLPGNTIYF	.	TRBV7-8	.	TRBJ1-3	13
TGTGCCAGCAAGAAACTAGCGGACCCCACAGATACGCAGTATTTT	CASKKLADPTDTQYF	.	TRBV6-1	TRBD2	TRBJ2-3	15
TGTGCCAGCAGCTTACCTGGAGCGGAGACCCAGTACTTC	CASSLPGAETQYF	.	TRBV11-2	.	TRBJ2-5	13
TGTGCCAGCAGTATTTTAACCTCAGCGGGAGGGATTTCGAATGAGCAGTTCTTC	CASSILTSAGGISNEQFF	.	TRBV27	TRBD2	TRBJ2-1	18
TGTGCCAGCAGCACGACCCCCGGTCGGGGAGAGACCCAGTACTTC	CASSTTPGRGETQYF	.	TRBV9	.	TRBJ2-5	15
TGTGCCAGCAGCCGAGGACTAGCGGGAGGGGCGACGAACACCGGGGAGCTGTTTTTT	CASSRGLAGGATNTGELFF	.	TRBV9	TRBD2	TRBJ2-2	19
TGCGCCAGCAGCGGCGGGACTAGGTCCAAAAACATTCAGTACTTC	CASSGGTRSKNIQYF	.	TRBV5-1	TRBD2	TRBJ2-4	15
TGTGCCTGGAGTGTACTAGCGGCCTACGAGCAGTACTTC	CAWSVLAAYEQYF	.	TRBV30	TRBD2	TRBJ2-7	13
TGTGCCAGCAGCCTGCAGGGGAATGGCTACACCTTC	CASSLQGNGYTF	.	TRBV28	.	TRBJ1-2	12
TGTGCCAGCAGCTTAGGTGGGCACAATGAGCAGTTCTTC	CASSLGGHNEQFF	.	TRBV7-2	.	TRBJ2-1	13
TGTGCCAGCAGCTCCTCGGGGGGCAGCTACGAGCAGTACTTC	CASSSSGGSYEQYF	few	TRBV5-4	.	TRBJ2-7	14
TGTGCCAGCAGCCAAGTCAGGGGTTCTGGGGCCAACGTCCTGACTTTC	CASSQVRGSGANVLTF	.	TRBV14	.	TRBJ2-6	16
TGTGCCAGCAGCTTGGCCTTACAGACCAAAGAGACCCAGTACTTC	CASSLALQTKETQYF	.	TRBV5-8	.	TRBJ2-5	15
TGCGCCCCCATGTCCGGCGGGGACTCCTACAATGAGCAGTTCTTC	CAPMSGGDSYNEQFF	.	TRBV5-1	.	TRBJ2-1	15
TGTGCCAGCAGTAGGAATCGCAGGGAAGAGACCCAGTACTTC	CASSRNRREETQYF	.	TRBV6-1	.	TRBJ2-5	14
TGTGCCAGCAGCCTTCAGGGTATCGGCGCTGAAGCTTTCTTT	CASSLQGIGAEAFF	.	TRBV7-8	.	TRBJ1-1	14
TGTGCCAGCAGCGTAGTTGACGGAGAGACTGAAGCTTTCTTT	CASSVVDGETEAFF	.	TRBV9	.	TRBJ1-1	14
TGTGCCACCGGGACAGGGAGACTCGAGCAGTACTTC	CATGTGRLEQYF	.	TRBV28	TRBD1	TRBJ2-7	12
TGTGCCAGCAGTTGGGGACAGGCGTGGGCTGAAGCTTTCTTT	CASSWGQAWAEAFF	.	TRBV28	TRBD1	TRBJ1-1	14
TGCGCCAGCAGCTTGACTAGCCGAGACAATGAGCAGTTCTTC	CASSLTSRDNEQFF	.	TRBV5-1	.	TRBJ2-1	14
TGTGCCAGCAGCGTAAGGATAGCGGGAACAGATACGCAGTATTTT	CASSVRIAGTDTQYF	.	TRBV9	TRBD2	TRBJ2-3	15
TGCGCCAGCAGCACCCACAGGGGACCCTACAATGAGCAGTTCTTC	CASSTHRGPYNEQFF	.	TRBV5-1	TRBD1	TRBJ2-1	15